This TCR beta chain is from a study of blood T cell repertoires in COVID-19. On the study more broadly: Sample material is recorded as cDNA or gDNA derived from T cells, B-cell-depleted T cells, or PBMCs.

Sequenced by immunoSEQ multiplex PCR; TCRdb stores in-frame clones only, minus some. In the table there are 350,000 or so clones, around 91% of which are singletons. From germline, CDR1 is MNHEY and CDR2 SMNVEV (reference sequence). There are 14 residues in the CDR3. The V gene lost 1 base and the J gene lost 6 bases, with 12 bases spanning the gap. This sequence was found in a man younger than 35 with active or convalescent COVID-19. The V and J genes are TRBV27 and TRBJ1-1, with D uncertain. The sequenced sample consisted of peripheral blood. Here the CDR3 DNA reads TGTGCCAGCAGTTTATTTCCAGGTATGGCTGAAGCTTTCTTT. Protein: CASSLFPGMAEAFF.